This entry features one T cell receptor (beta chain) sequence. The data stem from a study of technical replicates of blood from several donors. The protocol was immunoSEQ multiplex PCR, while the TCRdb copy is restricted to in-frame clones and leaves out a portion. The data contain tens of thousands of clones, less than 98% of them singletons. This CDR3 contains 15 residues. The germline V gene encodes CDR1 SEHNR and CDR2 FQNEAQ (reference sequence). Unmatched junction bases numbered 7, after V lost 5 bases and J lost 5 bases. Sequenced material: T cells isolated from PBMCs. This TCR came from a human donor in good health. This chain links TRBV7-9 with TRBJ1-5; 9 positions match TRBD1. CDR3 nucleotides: TGTGCCAGCAGCCCTCAGACAGGGGGGGATCAGCCCCAGCATTTT. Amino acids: CASSPQTGGDQPQHF.